This entry is about one TCR beta chain. This sample was included in a study of glioma-infiltrating T cells. V shed 8 bases, J shed 1 base, and the junction held 9 bases outside the gene matches. The CDR3 spans 15 residues. Looked up from germline, CDR1 is MDHEN and CDR2 is SYDVKM. TCR alpha and beta CDR3 regions were amplified from RNA using iRepertoire nested multiplex PCR. MiXCR was run by TCRdb on the multiplex PCR reads, yielding one entry per CDR3 protein. The sample lists about 6,000 distinct CDR3 sequences; around 44% were seen once. The J gene is TRBJ2-3, the V gene TRBV28; TRBD2 matches at 7 bases. The specimen sequenced was glioma tissue, nonneoplastic brain tissue, or PBMCs (not recorded which). This receptor was obtained from a human donor with low-grade glioma or glioblastoma, undergoing nonglioma brain surgery, or in good health (not recorded which). CDR3 amino acids: CASHGSGERTDTQYF. The CDR3 region has the DNA TGTGCCAGCCATGGGAGCGGGGAGCGCACAGATACGCAGTATTTT.